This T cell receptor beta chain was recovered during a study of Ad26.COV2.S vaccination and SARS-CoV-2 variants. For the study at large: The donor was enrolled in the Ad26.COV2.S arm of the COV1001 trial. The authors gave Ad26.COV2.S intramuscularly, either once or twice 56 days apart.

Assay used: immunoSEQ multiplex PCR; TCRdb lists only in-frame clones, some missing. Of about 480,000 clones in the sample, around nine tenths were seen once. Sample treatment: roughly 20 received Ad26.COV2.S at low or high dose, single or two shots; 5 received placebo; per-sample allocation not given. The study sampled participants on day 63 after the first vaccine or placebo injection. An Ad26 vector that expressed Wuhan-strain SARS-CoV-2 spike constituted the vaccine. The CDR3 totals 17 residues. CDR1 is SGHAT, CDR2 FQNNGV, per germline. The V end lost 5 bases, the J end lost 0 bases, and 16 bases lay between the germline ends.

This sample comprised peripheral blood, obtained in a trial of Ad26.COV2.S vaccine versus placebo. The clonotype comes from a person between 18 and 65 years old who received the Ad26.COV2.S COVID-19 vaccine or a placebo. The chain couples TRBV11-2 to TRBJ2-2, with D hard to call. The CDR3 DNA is TGTGCCAGCAGCCCCCGCCGGACCCAGACGAACACCGGGGAGCTGTTTTTT. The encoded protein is CASSPRRTQTNTGELFF.